This paragraph covers one T cell receptor (beta chain) sequence. As yet, its antigen is unknown. V shed 5 bases, J shed 8 bases, and the junction held 9 bases outside the gene matches. This CDR3 is built from 15 residues. Germline assignment: CDR1 MNHEY and CDR2 SVGAGI. These data come from a study of cytomegalovirus exposure and HLA in healthy donors. PCR primers comprised 60 Vbeta and 13 Jbeta primers. Produced via immunoSEQ multiplex PCR; TCRdb's table is partial and in-frame only. The table records 90,000 to 130,000 clones, around three quarters of them present only once. General study points: In a later analysis, a genetic analysis reported fewer productive-TCR N-insertions in an Asian-associated ancestry cluster than the cohort average.

The rearrangement uses TRBV6-5 and TRBJ1-4, with 9 bases lining up with TRBD1. This receptor was taken from a woman aged 18-29 years in good health and CMV-seropositive. Source material: PBMCs. The CDR3 DNA follows: TGTGCCAGCAGTGCCCCGGGACAGGGTTTCGAAAAACTGTTTTTT. Translation: CASSAPGQGFEKLFF.